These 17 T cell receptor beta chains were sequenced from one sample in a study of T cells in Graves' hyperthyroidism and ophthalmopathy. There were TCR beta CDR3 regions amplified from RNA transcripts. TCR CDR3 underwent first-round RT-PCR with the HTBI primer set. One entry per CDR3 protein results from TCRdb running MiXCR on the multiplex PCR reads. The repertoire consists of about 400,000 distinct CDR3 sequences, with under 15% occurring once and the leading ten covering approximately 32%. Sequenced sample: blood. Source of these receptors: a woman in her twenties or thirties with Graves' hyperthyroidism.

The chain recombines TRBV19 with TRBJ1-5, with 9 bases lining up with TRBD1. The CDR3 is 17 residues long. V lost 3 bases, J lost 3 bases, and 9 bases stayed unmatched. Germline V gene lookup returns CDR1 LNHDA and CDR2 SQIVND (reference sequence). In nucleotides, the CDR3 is TGTGCCAGTAGTATCGGGGACAGGGTGTGGCCCAATCAGCCCCAGCATTTT. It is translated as CASSIGDRVWPNQPQHF.

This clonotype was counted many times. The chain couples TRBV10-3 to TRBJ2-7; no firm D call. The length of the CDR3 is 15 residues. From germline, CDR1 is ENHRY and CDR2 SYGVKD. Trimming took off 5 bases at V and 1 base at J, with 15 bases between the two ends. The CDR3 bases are TGTGCCATCAGTCCTAGAAACTCCCTGTCCTACGAGCAGTACTTC. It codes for CAISPRNSLSYEQYF.

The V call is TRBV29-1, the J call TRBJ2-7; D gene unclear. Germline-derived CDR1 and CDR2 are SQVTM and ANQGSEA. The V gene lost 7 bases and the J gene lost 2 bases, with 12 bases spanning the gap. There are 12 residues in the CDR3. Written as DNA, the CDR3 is TGCAGCGCTTTTACAAACGCCTACGAGCAGTACTTC. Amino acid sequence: CSAFTNAYEQYF.

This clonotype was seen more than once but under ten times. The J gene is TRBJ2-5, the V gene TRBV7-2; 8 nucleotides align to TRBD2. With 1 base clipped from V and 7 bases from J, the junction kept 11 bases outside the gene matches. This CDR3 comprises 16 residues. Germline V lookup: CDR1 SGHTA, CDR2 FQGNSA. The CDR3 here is CASSLGPAGVIGTQYF. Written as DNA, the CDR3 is TGTGCCAGCAGCTTAGGGCCAGCGGGAGTAATCGGGACCCAGTACTTC.

This chain's CDR3 is CATSDLTSGIREQFF. CDR3 nucleotides: TGTGCCACCAGTGATTTGACTAGCGGGATACGGGAGCAGTTCTTC. The chain joins TRBV24-1 to TRBJ2-1, with 10 bases that match TRBD2. Germline V lookup: CDR1 KGHDR, CDR2 SFDVKD. This CDR3 region has 15 residues. The V and J ends lost 0 bases and 10 bases, in that order; junction bases with no gene match: 5.

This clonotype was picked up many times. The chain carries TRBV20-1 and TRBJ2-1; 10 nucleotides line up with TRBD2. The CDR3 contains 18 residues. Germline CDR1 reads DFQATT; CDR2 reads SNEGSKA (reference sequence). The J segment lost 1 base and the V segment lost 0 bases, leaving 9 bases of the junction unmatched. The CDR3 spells CSARDYLEREGSYNEQFF. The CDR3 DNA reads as TGCAGTGCTAGAGATTATTTGGAGCGGGAGGGTTCCTACAATGAGCAGTTCTTC.

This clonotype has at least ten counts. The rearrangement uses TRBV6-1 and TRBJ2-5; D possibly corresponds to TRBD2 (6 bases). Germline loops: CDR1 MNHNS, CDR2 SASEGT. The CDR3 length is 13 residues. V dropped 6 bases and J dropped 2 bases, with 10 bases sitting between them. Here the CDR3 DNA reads TGTGCCAGCAGGCGGGACTTGCAAGAGACCCAGTACTTC. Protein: CASRRDLQETQYF.

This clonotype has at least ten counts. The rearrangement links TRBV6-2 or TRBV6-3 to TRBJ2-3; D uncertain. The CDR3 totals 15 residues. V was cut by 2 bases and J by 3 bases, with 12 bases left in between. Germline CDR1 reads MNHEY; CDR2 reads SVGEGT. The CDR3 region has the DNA TGTGCCAGCAGTTACCCCGTGCCGAGTACAGATACGCAGTATTTT. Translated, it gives CASSYPVPSTDTQYF.

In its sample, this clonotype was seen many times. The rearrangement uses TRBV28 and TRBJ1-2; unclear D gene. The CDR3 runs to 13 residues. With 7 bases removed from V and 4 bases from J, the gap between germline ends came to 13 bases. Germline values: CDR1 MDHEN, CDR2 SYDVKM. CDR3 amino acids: CASNIGGTYGYTF. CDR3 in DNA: TGTGCCAGCAATATTGGCGGCACCTATGGCTACACCTTC.

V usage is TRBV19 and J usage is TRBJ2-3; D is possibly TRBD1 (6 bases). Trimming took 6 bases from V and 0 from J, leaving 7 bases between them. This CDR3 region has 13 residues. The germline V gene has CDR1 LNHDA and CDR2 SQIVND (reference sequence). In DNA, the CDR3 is TGTGCCAGTAGGACAGGTAGCACAGATACGCAGTATTTT. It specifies CASRTGSTDTQYF.

The DNA of the CDR3 is TGTGCCAGCAGTTTTAATAGGGCCCGGATCTTGGAAGAGACCCAGTACTTC. The encoded protein is CASSFNRARILEETQYF. V usage is TRBV28 and J usage is TRBJ2-5; D remains ambiguous. CDR3 length: 17 amino acids. The germline gives CDR1 MDHEN, CDR2 SYDVKM. V was pared by 3 bases and J by 3 bases, with 20 bases between.

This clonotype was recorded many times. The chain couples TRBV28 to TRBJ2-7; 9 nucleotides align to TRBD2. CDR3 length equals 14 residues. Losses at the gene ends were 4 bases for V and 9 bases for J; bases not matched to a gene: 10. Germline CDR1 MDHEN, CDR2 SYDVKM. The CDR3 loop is CASSSSGTPIGQYF. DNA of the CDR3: TGTGCCAGCAGTTCTAGCGGGACTCCCATCGGGCAGTACTTC. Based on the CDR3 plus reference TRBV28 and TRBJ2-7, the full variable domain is DVKVTQSSRYLVKRTGEKVFLECVQDMDHENMFWYRQDPGLGLRLIYFSYDVKMKEKGDIPEGYSVSREKKERFSLILESASTNQTSMYLCASSSSGTPIGQYFGPGTRLTVT.

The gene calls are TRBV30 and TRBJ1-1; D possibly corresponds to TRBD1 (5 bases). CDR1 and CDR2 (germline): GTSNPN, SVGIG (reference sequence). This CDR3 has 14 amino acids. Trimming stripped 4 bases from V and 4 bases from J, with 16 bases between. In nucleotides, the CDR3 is TGTGCCTGGACTAATGGGGCTCTGGGCACTGAAGCTTTCTTT. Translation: CAWTNGALGTEAFF. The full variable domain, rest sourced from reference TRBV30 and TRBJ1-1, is SQTIHQWPATLVQPVGSPLSLECTVEGTSNPNLYWYRQAAGRGLQLLFYSVGIGQISSEVPQNLSASRPQDRQFILSSKKLLLSDSGFYLCAWTNGALGTEAFFGQGTRLTVV.

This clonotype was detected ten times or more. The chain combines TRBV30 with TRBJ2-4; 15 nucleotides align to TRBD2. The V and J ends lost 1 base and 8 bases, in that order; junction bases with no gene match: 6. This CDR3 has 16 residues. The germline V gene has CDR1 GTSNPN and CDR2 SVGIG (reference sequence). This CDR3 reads CAWSGGTSGRRDIQYF. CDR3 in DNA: TGTGCCTGGAGTGGGGGGACTAGCGGGAGGAGAGACATTCAGTACTTC.

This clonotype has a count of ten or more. The DNA for the CDR3 is TGTGCCAGCAGCTTACTTCTAGCGGACACAGATACGCAGTATTTT. As protein: CASSLLLADTDTQYF. The J gene is TRBJ2-3, the V gene TRBV7-2; 7 bases are shared with TRBD2. This CDR3 is built from 15 residues. J was trimmed by 2 bases and V by 2 bases; bases with no gene match: 4. Germline CDR1 is SGHTA and CDR2 is FQGNSA. Filled out from reference TRBV7-2 and TRBJ2-3, the complete variable domain reads GAGVSQSPSNKVTEKGKDVELRCDPISGHTALYWYRQSLGQGLEFLIYFQGNSAPDKSGLPSDRFSAERTGGSVSTLTIQRTQQEDSAVYLCASSLLLADTDTQYFGPGTRLTVL.

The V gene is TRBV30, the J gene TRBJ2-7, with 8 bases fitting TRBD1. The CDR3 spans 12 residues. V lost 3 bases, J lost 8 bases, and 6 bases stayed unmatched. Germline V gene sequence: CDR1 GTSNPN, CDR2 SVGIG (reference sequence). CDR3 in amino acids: CAWSPTGEKQYF. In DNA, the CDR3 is TGTGCCTGGAGCCCGACAGGGGAAAAGCAGTACTTC.

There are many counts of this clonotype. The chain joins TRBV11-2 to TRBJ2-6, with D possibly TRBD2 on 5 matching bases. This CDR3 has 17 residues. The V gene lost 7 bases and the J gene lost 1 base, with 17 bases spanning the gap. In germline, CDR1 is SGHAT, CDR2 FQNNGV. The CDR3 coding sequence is TGTGCCAGCACCGAGAGAGGGTGGAGGTCTGGGGCCAACGTCCTGACTTTC. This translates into CASTERGWRSGANVLTF.